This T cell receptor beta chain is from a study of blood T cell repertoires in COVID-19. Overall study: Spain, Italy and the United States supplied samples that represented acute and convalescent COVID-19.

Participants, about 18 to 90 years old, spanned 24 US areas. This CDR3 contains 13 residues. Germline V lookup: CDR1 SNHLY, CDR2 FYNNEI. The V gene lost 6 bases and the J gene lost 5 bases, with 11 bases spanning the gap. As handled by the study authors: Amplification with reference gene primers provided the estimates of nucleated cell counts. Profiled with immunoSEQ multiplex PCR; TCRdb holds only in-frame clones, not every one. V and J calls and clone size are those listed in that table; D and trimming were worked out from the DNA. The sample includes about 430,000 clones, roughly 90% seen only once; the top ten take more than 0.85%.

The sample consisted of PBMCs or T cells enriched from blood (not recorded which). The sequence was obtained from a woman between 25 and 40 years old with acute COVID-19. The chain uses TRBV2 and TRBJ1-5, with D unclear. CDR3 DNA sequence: TGTGCCAGCAGCGGGTGGAGGGATCAGCCCCAGCATTTT. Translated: CASSGWRDQPQHF.